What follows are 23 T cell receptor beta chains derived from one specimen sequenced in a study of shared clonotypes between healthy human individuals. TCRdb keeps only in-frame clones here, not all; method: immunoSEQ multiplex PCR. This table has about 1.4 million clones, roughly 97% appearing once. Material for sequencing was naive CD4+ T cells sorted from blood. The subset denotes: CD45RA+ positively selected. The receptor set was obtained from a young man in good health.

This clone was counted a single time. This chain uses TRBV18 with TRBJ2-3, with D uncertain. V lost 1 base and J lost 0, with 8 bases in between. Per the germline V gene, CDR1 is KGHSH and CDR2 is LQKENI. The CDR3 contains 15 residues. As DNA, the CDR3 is TGTGCCAGCTCACCACAGCTAACTAGCACAGATACGCAGTATTTT. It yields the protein CASSPQLTSTDTQYF.

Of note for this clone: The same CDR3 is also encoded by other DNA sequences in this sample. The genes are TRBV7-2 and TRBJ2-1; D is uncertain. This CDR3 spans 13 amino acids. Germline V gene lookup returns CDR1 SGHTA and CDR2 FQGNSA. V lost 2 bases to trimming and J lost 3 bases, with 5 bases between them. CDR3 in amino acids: CASSLQGYNEQFF. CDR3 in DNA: TGTGCCAGCAGCTTACAAGGCTACAATGAGCAGTTCTTC.

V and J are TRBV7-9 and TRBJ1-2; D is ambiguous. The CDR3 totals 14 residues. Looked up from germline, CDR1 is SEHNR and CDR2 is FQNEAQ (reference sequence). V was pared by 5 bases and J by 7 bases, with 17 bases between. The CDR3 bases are TGTGCCAGCAGCGCCCGGACCGCGGTCCCTGGCTACACCTTC. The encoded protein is CASSARTAVPGYTF.

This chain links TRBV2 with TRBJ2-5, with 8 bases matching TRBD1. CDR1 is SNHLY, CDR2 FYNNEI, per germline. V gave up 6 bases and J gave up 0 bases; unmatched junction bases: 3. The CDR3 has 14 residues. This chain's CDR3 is CASSVDRDQETQYF. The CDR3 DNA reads TGTGCCAGCAGCGTGGACAGGGACCAAGAGACCCAGTACTTC.

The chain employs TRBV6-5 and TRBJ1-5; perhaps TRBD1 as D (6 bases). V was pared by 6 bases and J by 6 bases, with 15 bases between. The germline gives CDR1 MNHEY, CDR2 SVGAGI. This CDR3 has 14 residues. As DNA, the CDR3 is TGTGCCAGCAGAAAGATAAGGGGGGGTCAGCCCCAGCATTTT. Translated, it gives CASRKIRGGQPQHF.

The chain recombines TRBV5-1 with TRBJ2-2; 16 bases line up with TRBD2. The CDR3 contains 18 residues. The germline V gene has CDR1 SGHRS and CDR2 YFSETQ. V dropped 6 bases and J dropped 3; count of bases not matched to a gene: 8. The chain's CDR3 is CASKPPGLAGGYTGELFF. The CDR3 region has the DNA TGCGCCAGCAAACCTCCGGGACTAGCGGGAGGGTACACCGGGGAGCTGTTTTTT.

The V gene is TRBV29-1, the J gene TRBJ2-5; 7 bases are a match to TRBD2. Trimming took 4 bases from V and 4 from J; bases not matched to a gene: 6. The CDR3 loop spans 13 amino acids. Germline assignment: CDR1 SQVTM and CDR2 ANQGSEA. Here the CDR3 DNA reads TGCAGCGTTGGGAATTTAGCGGGAGAGACCCAGTACTTC. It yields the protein CSVGNLAGETQYF.

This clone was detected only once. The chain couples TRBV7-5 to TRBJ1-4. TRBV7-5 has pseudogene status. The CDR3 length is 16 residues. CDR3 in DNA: TGTGCCAGAAGCTTTTTTACGGGGGGTAAAGACGAAAAACTGTTTTTT. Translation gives CARSFFTGGKDEKLFF.

The DNA for the CDR3 is TGTGCCAGCAGTGAAGGGGGTAGACAGGGCTCCTACAATGAGCAGTTCTTC. Its translation: CASSEGGRQGSYNEQFF. The genes are TRBV25-1 and TRBJ2-1; 7 bases align to TRBD1. The junction had 7 bases not matched to a gene; V was cut back by 2 bases and J by 0 bases. CDR1 and CDR2 from the germline V gene are MGHDK and SYGVNS. The CDR3 consists of 17 residues.

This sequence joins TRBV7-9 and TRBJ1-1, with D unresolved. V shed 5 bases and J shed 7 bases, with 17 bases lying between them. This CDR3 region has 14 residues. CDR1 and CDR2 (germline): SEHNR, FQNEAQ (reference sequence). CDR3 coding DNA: TGTGCCAGCAGCCAAGGAACTCACGTACTTGAAGCTTTCTTT. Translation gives CASSQGTHVLEAFF.

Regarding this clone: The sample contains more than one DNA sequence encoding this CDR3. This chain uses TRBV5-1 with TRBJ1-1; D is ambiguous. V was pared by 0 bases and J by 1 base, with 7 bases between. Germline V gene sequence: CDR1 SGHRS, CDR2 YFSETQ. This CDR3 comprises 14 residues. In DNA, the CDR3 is TGCGCCAGCAGCTTGGCCGGTGGGAACACTGAAGCTTTCTTT. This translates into CASSLAGGNTEAFF.

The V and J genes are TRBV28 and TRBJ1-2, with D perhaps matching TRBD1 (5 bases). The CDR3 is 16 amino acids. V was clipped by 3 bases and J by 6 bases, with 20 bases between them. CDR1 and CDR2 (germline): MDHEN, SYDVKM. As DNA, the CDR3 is TGTGCCAGCAGTTTTGGAGGGACCCTACAAAGAGATGGCTACACCTTC. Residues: CASSFGGTLQRDGYTF.

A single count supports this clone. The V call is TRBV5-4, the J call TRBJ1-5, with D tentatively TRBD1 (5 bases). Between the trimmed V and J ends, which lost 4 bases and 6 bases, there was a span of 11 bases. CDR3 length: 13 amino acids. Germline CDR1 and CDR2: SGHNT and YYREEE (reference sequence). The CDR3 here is CASSPRGVQPQHF. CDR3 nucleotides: TGTGCCAGCAGCCCTCGGGGGGTTCAGCCCCAGCATTTT.

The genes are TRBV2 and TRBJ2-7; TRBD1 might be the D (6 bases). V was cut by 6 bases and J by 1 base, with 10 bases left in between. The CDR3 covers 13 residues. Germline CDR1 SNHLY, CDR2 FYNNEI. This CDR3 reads CASSGQRSYEQYF. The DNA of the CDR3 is TGTGCCAGCAGCGGACAGAGATCCTACGAGCAGTACTTC.

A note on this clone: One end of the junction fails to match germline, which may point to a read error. The CDR3 DNA follows: TGTGCCATCAGTGAGCTCGAAGGGGCAGGTACATTCTTC. It yields the protein CAISELEGAGTFF. This chain uses TRBV10-3 with TRBJ2-7; TRBD1 is a possible D gene (5 bases). Germline lookup yields CDR1 ENHRY and CDR2 SYGVKD. The CDR3 runs 13 residues.

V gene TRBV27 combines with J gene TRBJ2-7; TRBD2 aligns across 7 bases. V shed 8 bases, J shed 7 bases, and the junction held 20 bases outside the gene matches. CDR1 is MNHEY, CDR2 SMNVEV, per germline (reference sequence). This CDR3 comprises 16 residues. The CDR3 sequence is CASARFEWREPTEQYF. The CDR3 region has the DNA TGTGCCAGCGCGCGATTTGAGTGGCGGGAGCCTACGGAGCAGTACTTC.

Here the CDR3 reads CAISTNQQETGELFF. The DNA of the CDR3 is TGTGCCATCAGTACGAATCAGCAGGAAACCGGGGAGCTGTTTTTT. The genes are TRBV10-3 and TRBJ2-2; D unclear. CDR1 and CDR2 (germline): ENHRY, SYGVKD. The V end lost 5 bases, the J end lost 5 bases, and 15 bases lay between the germline ends. CDR3 length equals 15 residues.

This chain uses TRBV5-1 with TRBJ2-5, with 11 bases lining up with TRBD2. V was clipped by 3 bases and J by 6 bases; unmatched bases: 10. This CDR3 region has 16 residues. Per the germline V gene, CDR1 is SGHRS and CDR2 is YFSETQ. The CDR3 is CASSWDPGTSGKTQYF. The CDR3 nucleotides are TGCGCCAGCAGCTGGGACCCCGGGACTAGCGGCAAGACCCAGTACTTC.

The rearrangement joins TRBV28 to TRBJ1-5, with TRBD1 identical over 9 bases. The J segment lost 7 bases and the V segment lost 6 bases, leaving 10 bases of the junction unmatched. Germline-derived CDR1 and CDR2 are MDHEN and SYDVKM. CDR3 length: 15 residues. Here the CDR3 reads CASSYGDRERQPQHF. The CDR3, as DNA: TGTGCCAGCAGCTATGGGGACAGGGAACGACAGCCCCAGCATTTT.

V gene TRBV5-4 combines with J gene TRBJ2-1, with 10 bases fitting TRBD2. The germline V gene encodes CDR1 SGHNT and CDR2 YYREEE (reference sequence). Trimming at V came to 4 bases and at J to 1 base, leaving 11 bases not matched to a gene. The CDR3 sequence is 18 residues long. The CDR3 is CASSRASSGRSSYNEQFF. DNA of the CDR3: TGTGCCAGCAGCAGAGCTTCTAGCGGGAGAAGTTCCTACAATGAGCAGTTCTTC.

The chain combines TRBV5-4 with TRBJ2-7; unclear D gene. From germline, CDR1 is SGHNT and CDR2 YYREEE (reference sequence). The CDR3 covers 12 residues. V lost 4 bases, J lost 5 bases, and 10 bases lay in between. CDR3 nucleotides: TGTGCCAGCAGCCCCGCGCACGACGAGCAGTACTTC. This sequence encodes CASSPAHDEQYF.

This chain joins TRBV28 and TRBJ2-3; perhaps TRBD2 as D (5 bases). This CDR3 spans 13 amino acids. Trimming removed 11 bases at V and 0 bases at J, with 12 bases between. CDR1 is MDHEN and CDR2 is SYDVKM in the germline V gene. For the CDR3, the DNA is TGTGCCTCACACGGGGATAGCACAGATACGCAGTATTTT. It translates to CASHGDSTDTQYF.

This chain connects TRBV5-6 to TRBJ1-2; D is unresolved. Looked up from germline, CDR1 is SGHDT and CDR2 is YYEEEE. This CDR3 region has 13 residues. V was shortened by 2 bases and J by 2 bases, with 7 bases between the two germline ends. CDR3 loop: CASSLQRNYGYTF. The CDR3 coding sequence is TGTGCCAGCAGCTTACAGAGAAACTATGGCTACACCTTC.